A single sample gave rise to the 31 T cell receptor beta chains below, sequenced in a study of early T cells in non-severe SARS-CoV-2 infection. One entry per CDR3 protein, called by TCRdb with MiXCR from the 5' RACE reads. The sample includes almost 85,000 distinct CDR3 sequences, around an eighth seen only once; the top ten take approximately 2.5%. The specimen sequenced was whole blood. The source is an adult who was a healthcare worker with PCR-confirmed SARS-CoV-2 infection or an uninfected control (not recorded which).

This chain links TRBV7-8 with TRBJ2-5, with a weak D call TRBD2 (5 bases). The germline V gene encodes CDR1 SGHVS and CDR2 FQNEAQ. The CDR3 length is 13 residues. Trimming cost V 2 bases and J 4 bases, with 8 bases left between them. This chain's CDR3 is CASSLRELETQYF. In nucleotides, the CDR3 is TGTGCCAGCAGCTTAAGGGAGTTAGAGACCCAGTACTTC.

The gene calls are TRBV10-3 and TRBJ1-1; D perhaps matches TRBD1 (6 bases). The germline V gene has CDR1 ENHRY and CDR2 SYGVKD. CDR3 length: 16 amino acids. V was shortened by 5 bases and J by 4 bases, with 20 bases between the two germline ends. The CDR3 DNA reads TGTGCCATCAGTTCGCCTGGGACAATATTTTCCACTGAAGCTTTCTTT. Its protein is CAISSPGTIFSTEAFF.

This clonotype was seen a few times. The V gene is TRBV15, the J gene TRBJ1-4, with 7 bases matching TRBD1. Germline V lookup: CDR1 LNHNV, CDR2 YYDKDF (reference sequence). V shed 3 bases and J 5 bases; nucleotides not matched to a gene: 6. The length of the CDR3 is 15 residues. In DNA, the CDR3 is TGTGCCACCAGCAGCGAGGGACAGAGAAATGAAAAACTGTTTTTT. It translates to CATSSEGQRNEKLFF.

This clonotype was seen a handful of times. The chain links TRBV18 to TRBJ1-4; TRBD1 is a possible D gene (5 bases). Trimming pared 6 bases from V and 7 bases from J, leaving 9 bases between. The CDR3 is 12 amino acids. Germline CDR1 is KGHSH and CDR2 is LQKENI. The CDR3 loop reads CASSAGIEKLFF. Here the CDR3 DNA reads TGTGCCAGCTCGGCAGGGATTGAAAAACTGTTTTTT.

In DNA, the CDR3 is TGTGCCAGCAGTATTAGCGGGGGCCCCTACAATGAGCAGTTCTTC. Protein sequence: CASSISGGPYNEQFF. The chain recombines TRBV6-5 with TRBJ2-1, with TRBD2 identical over 9 bases. This CDR3 has 15 amino acids. Germline V gene lookup returns CDR1 MNHEY and CDR2 SVGAGI. The ends lost 5 bases at V and 2 bases at J; junction bases unmatched: 4.

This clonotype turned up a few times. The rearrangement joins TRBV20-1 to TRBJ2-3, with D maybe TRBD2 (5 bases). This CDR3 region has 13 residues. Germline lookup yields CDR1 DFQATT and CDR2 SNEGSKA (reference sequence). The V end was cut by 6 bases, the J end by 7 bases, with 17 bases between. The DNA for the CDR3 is TGCAGTGCGTTAGCGAAGGGTGAAAATACGCAGTATTTT. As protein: CSALAKGENTQYF.

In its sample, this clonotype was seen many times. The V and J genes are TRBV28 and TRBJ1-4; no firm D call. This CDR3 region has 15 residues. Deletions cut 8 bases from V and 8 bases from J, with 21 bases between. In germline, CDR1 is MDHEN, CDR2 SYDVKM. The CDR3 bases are TGTGCCAGCGAAGAAATGGGTGGATTAAGAGAAAAACTGTTTTTT. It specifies CASEEMGGLREKLFF.

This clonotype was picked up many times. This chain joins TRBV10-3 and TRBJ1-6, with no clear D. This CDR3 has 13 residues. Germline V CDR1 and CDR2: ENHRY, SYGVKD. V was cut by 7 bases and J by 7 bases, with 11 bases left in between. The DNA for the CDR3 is TGTGCCATCAAGAACCCTGGCAATTCACCCCTCCACTTT. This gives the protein CAIKNPGNSPLHF.

The CDR3 DNA sequence: TGTGCCAGCAGTCGGGAGAGGGCCTACAATGAGCAGTTCTTC. Translated, it gives CASSRERAYNEQFF. The chain recombines TRBV6-5 with TRBJ2-1; the D gene is possibly TRBD2 (6 bases). With 5 bases removed from V and 2 bases from J, the gap between germline ends came to 10 bases. Looked up from germline, CDR1 is MNHEY and CDR2 is SVGAGI. The CDR3 runs 14 residues.

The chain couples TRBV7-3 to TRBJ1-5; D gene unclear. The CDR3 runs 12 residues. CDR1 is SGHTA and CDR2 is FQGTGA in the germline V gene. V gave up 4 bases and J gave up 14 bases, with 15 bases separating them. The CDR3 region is CASSYPDQAKHF. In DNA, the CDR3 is TGTGCCAGCAGCTACCCGGACCAGGCCAAGCATTTT. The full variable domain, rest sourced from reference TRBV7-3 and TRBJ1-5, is GAGVSQTPSNKVTEKGKYVELRCDPISGHTALYWYRQSLGQGPEFLIYFQGTGAADDSGLPNDRFFAVRPEGSVSTLKIQRTERGDSAVYLCASSYPDQAKHFGDGTRLSIL.

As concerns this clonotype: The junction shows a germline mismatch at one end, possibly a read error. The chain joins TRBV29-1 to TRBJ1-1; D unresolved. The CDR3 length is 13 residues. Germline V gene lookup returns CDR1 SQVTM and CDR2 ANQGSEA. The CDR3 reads CSVGSSPNTEVFF. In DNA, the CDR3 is TGCAGCGTTGGTTCATCCCCGAACACTGAAGTTTTCTTT.

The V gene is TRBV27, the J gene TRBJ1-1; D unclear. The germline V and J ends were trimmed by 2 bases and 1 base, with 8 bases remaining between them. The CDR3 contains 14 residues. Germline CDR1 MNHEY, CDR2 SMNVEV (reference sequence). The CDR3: CASSLGTPNTEAFF. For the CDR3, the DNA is TGTGCCAGCAGTTTAGGAACACCGAACACTGAAGCTTTCTTT.

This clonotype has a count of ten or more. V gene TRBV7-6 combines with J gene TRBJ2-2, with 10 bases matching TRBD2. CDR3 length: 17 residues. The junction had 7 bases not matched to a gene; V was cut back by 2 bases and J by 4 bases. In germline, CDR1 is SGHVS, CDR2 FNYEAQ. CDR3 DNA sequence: TGTGCCAGCAGCTTAATCCCTAGCGGGAGCAGCACCGGGGAGCTGTTTTTT. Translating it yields CASSLIPSGSSTGELFF.

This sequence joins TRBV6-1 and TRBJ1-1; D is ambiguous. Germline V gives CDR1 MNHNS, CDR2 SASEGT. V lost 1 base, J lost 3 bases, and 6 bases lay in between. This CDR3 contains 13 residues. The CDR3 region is CASSEGWYTEAFF. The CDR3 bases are TGTGCCAGCAGTGAAGGGTGGTACACTGAAGCTTTCTTT.

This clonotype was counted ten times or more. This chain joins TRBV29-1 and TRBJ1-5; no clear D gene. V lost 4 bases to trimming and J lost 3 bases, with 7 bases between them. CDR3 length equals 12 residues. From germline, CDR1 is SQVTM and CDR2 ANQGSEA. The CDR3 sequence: CSVAENNQPQHF. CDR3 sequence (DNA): TGCAGCGTTGCGGAAAACAATCAGCCCCAGCATTTT.

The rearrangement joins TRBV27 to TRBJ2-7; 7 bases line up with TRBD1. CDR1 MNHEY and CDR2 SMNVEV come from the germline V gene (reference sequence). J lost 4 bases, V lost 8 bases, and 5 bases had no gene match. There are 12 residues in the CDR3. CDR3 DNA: TGTGCCAGCGGGGACAGAATATACGAGCAGTACTTC. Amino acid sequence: CASGDRIYEQYF.

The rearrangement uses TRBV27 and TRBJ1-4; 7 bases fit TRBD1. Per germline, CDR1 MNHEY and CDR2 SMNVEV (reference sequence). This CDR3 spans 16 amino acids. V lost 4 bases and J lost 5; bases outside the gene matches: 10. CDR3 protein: CASSSTLTGRNEKLFF. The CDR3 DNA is TGTGCCAGCAGTTCGACGCTGACAGGGAGAAATGAAAAACTGTTTTTT.

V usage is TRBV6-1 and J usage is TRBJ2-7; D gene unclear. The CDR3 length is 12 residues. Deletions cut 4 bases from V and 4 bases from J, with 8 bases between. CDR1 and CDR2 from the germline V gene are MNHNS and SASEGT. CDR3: CASSARRYEQYF. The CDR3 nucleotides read TGTGCCAGCAGTGCAAGACGGTACGAGCAGTACTTC.

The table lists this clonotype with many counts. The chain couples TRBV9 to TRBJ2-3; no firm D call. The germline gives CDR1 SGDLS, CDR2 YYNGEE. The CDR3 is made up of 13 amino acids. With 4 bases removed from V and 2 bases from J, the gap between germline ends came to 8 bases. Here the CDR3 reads CASSPLSTDTQYF. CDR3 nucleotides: TGTGCCAGCAGCCCCTTATCCACAGATACGCAGTATTTT.

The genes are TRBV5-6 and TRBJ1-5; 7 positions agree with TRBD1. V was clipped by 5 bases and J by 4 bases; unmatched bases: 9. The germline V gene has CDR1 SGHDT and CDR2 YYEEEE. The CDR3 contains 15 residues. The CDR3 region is CASSWKQGMNQPQHF. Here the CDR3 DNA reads TGTGCCAGCAGTTGGAAACAGGGGATGAATCAGCCCCAGCATTTT.

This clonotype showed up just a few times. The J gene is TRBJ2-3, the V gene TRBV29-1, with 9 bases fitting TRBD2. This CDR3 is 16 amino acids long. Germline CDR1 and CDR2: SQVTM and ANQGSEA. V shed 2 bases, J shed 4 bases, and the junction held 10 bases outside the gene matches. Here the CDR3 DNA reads TGCAGCGTTGAAAATCTAGCGGGACATAACTCAGATACGCAGTATTTT. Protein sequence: CSVENLAGHNSDTQYF.

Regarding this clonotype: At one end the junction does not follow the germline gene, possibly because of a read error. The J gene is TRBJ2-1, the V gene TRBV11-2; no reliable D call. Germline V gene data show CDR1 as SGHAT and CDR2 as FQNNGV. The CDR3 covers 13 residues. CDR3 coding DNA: TGTGCCAGCAGCCCCTCCTCCTACAATGAGCAGTCCTTC. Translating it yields CASSPSSYNEQSF.

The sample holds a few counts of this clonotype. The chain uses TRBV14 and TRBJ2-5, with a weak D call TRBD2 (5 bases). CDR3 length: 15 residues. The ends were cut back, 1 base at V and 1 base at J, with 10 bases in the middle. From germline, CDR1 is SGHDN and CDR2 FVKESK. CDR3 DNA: TGTGCCAGCAGCCAAGGGCTAGCCCCCCAAGAGACCCAGTACTTC. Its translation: CASSQGLAPQETQYF.

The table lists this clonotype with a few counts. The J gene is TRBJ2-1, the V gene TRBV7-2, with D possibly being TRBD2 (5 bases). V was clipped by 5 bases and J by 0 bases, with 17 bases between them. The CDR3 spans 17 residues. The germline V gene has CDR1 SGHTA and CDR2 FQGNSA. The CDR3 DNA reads TGTGCCAGCAGCCTGTTGAGTAGCGTGAGCTCCTACAATGAGCAGTTCTTC. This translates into CASSLLSSVSSYNEQFF.

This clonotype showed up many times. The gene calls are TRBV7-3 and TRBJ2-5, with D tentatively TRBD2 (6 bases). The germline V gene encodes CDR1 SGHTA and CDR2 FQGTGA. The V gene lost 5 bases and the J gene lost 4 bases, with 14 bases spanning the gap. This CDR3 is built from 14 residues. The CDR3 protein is CASSPRGSAETQYF. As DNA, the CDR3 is TGTGCCAGCAGCCCCCGGGGGTCCGCAGAGACCCAGTACTTC.

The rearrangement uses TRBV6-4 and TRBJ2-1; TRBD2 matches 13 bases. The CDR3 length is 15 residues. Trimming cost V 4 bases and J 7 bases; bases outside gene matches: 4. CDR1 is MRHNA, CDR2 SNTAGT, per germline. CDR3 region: CASSALAGGPNEQFF. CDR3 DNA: TGTGCCAGCAGTGCACTAGCGGGAGGGCCAAATGAGCAGTTCTTC.

The CDR3 coding sequence is TGTGCCTGGAGTGTACGGAAGGGGGGAAGTCTCCACGAGCAGTACTTC. It translates to CAWSVRKGGSLHEQYF. The chain employs TRBV30 and TRBJ2-7; either TRBD1 or TRBD2 may supply D (6 bases each). V lost 0 bases to trimming and J lost 5 bases, with 20 bases between them. This CDR3 comprises 16 residues. CDR1 and CDR2 from the germline V gene are GTSNPN and SVGIG (reference sequence).

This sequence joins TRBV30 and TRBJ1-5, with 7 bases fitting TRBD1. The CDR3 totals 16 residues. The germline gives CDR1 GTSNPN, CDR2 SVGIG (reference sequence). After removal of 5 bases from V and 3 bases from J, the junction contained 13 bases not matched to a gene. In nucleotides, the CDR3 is TGTGCCTGGTCCCTCGCGGCAGGGGGTAACAATCAGCCCCAGCATTTT. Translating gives CAWSLAAGGNNQPQHF.

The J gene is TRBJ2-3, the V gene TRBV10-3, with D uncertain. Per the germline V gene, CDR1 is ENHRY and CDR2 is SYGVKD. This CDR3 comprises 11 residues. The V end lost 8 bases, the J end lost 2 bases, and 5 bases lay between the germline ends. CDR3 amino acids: CAIGATDTQYF. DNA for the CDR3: TGTGCCATCGGTGCCACAGATACGCAGTATTTT.

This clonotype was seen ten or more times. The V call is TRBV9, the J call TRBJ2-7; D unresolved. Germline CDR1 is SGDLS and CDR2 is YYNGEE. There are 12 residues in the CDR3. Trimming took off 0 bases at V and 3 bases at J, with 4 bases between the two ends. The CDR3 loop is CASSVAGYEQYF. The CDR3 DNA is TGTGCCAGCAGCGTAGCGGGCTACGAGCAGTACTTC.

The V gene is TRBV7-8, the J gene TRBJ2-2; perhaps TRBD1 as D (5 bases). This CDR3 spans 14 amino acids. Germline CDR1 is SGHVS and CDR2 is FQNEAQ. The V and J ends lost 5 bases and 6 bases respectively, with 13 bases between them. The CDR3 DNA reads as TGTGCCAGCAGCCTACTTGGGGCCGCCGGGGAGCTGTTTTTT. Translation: CASSLLGAAGELFF.